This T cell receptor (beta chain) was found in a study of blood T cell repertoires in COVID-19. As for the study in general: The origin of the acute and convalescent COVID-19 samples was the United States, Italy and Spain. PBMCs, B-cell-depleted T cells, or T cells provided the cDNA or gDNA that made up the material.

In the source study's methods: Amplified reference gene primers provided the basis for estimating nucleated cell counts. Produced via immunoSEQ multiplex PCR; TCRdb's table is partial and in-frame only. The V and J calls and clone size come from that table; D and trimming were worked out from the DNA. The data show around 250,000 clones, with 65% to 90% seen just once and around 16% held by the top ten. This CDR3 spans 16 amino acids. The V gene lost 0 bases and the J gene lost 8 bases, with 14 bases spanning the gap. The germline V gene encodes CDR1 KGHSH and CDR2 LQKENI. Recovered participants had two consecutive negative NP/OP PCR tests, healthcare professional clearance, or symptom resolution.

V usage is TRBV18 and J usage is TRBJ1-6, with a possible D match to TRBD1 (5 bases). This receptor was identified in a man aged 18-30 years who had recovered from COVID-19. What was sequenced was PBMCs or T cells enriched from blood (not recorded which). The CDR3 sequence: CASSPPVGGLHSPLHF. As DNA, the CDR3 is TGTGCCAGCTCACCACCGGTGGGGGGTTTGCATTCACCCCTCCACTTT.